This paragraph reports one T cell receptor (beta chain). The germline V gene has CDR1 PRHDT and CDR2 FYEKMQ (reference sequence). V dropped 5 bases and J dropped 5 bases, with 12 bases sitting between them. The CDR3 is 13 amino acids. The protocol was immunoSEQ multiplex PCR, while the TCRdb copy is restricted to in-frame clones and leaves out a portion. The sample records 70,000 to 85,000 clones, 65% to 90% being singletons. This record comes from a study of control samples from healthy donors and cancer patients. The chain carries TRBV13 and TRBJ2-5; TRBD1 is a possible D gene (6 bases). The clonotype comes from a man aged 55 to 69 with head and neck cancer. The material sequenced was PBMCs. The CDR3 DNA reads TGTGCCAGCAGCCTCAGGGGTTTGGAGACCCAGTACTTC. Translated, it gives CASSLRGLETQYF.